The table lists the clone carrying this T cell receptor (beta chain) with a few counts. The antigen remains unidentified. Trimming took 5 bases from V and 0 from J, leaving 14 bases between them. The CDR3 consists of 15 residues. From germline, CDR1 is SGDLS and CDR2 YYNGEE. This sample stems from a study of STAT3 mutations in large granular lymphocyte leukemia. Study summary: Roughly half the longitudinally sequenced T-LGLL patients had canonical STAT3 mutations. Roughly 42% of treated T-LGLL patients showed hematologic response to immunosuppression. Study results and caveats: After therapy, about 35% of the 18 patients switched clonotypes, all new clones STAT3 wild type. Every T-LGLL patient had at least one immunodominant TCRbeta clonotype.

Each sample's TCRbeta library yielded on average roughly 43,000 productive templates. Sequenced by immunoSEQ multiplex PCR; TCRdb stores in-frame clones only, minus some. The table lists 15,000 or so clones, 81% of them singletons, with around 52% in the top ten. The rearrangement joins TRBV9 to TRBJ1-2; no definite D call. The receptor was derived from a man aged 60 to 69 with T-cell large granular lymphocyte leukemia. Some clones in this sample may be carry-over from other donors' samples. The material sequenced was peripheral blood mononuclear cells. The CDR3 region has the DNA TGTGCCAGCAGGTCTCTGAGGGCTACTAACTATGGCTACACCTTC. As protein: CASRSLRATNYGYTF.